Below, 3 T cell receptor beta chains from the same sample are listed, as sequenced in a study of T cell changes during pregnancy in multiple sclerosis. The method was immunoSEQ multiplex PCR; TCRdb's version includes in-frame clones alone and lacks a portion of them. The data hold around 130,000 clones, with about 96% observed a single time. The starting material was peripheral blood, obtained after pregnancy. The source is a female donor with multiple sclerosis, enrolled in a pregnancy study.

In this sample, this clone turned up once. The chain carries TRBV10-3 and TRBJ1-2; maybe TRBD1 (5 bases). The CDR3 covers 15 residues. Germline CDR1 and CDR2: ENHRY and SYGVKD. With 2 bases removed from V and 0 bases from J, the gap between germline ends came to 10 bases. DNA for the CDR3: TGTGCCATCAGTGAGATAAAGGGGACTAACTATGGCTACACCTTC. This codes for CAISEIKGTNYGYTF.

The chain recombines TRBV19 with TRBJ2-2; D might be TRBD2 (5 bases). CDR3 length: 13 amino acids. V lost 3 bases and J lost 6, with 8 bases in between. Per germline, CDR1 LNHDA and CDR2 SQIVND (reference sequence). CDR3 residues: CASSISGSGELFF. CDR3 sequence (DNA): TGTGCCAGTAGTATTTCGGGGTCCGGGGAGCTGTTTTTT.

The CDR3 is CASSTTSGRYEQYF. As DNA, the CDR3 is TGTGCCAGCAGCACGACTAGCGGGCGCTACGAGCAGTACTTC. This chain links TRBV6-5 with TRBJ2-7, with 10 bases matching TRBD2. V trimming: 6 bases; J trimming: 3 bases; junction bases outside the gene matches: 5. The CDR3 contains 14 residues. Per the germline V gene, CDR1 is MNHEY and CDR2 is SVGAGI.